The entry below gives a single T cell receptor beta chain sequence along with its context. What this receptor recognizes is not known. No base quality information exists; no much larger clone differs at one position. The germline ends are 14 bases apart after V is trimmed by 1 base and J by 1 base. Including the terminal cysteine and phenylalanine, the CDR3 comprises 16 residues. The entry retains the CDR3 DNA only, 48 bases that are in frame from base 1. Taken from the germline V gene, the CDR1 and CDR2 loops are SGDLS and YYNGEE. The approximately 39 donors, aged about 6 to 100 years, were systemically healthy Caucasian individuals from Russia. Ten milliliters of peripheral blood were drawn from each donor into EDTA-treated Vacutainer tubes. Ficoll-Paque density-gradient centrifugation was used to isolate PBMCs, with at least 7 million per sample. Total RNA, at least 6 micrograms per sample, was extracted from PBMCs with Trizol reagent. Naive CD45RAhigh/CD27high T cell percentages were measured by flow cytometry on a PBMC aliquot from every donor.

Libraries were built with 5' RACE. Sequencing relied on an Illumina HiSeq 2500. A second roughly 6 to 11 cycle PCR used a sample-barcoded 5' primer and a J-beta primer mix. Each TCR beta cDNA molecule received a unique molecular identifier from a template-switch 5' adaptor carrying 12 random nucleotides. At least 2.5 million CDR3-containing paired-end reads were obtained from each sample. First-strand cDNA was synthesized from all RNA with the Mint cDNA synthesis kit, primed by a TRBC-specific oligonucleotide. Following uracil-DNA glycosylase treatment, all cDNA underwent a first 18-cycle PCR with the universal primers M1SS and BC2_uni_R. Turning to the authors' computational methods: For normalization, 1 million high-quality reads, each with a distinct molecular identifier, were randomly selected from each sample. Instead of being binned into consensus sequences, reads that shared molecular identifiers were thrown out. MiTCR, set to a Q25 quality threshold and the strictest error-elimination algorithm, was used for CDR3 identification, clonotype clustering and error correction. A nonparametric unseen species model using Euler transformation provided a lower-bound estimate of total TCR beta diversity. TCRdb reanalyzed the raw reads on its own, using fastp at Q25 for trimming and MiXCR for clone calling, and kept in-frame beta chains. Each entry is one CDR3 protein sequence, shown with its most common DNA and genes. Here the V and J calls rest on TCRdb's processing, not on the authors' analysis. The sample table contains about 810,000 distinct CDR3 sequences; only one count was recorded for 36% of them. Jointly, the top ten make up 10% to 15% of the sample.

This sample is part of a study of blood T cells in healthy people across ages (dated by TCRdb to the mid-2010s). Some background on the complete study: Template switching captured roughly one uniquely barcoded TCR beta cDNA molecule per two T cells in model experiments. To track age-related changes in TCR beta repertoire diversity, the study relied on deep sequencing normalized with unique cDNA molecular identifiers. The donors were split into four age groups: young (average about 15 years), middle-aged (about 40), aged (approximately 60) and long-lived (over 80). Donors of different ages were randomly distributed across sequencing lanes to avoid experimental bias. The study analyzed two additional independent replicas of 1 million unique cDNA reads from the same blood draw for two donors, one aged 18 to 29 and one aged 80 or older.

What the research found in general, with its limitations: Compared with the aged group, more naive CD4+ T cells, fewer expanded clones and increased TCR diversity were shown by the long-lived group, suggesting age selection. The percentage of naive T cells measured by flow cytometry correlated strongly with observed TCR beta diversity. As age increased, observed TCR beta diversity per million T cells dropped in a roughly linear way, and a significant reduction was already evident by age 40. The CMV infection status of donors was not known, potentially confounding age-related changes in expanded clonotypes. Because profiling used bulk unsorted PBMCs, naive and antigen-experienced compartments could not be compared conclusively. Estimates of total diversity based on one million sequenced T cells were regarded as lower bounds and as underestimates.

The chain uses TRBV9 and TRBJ1-1; the D gene assignment is ambiguous. The sample consisted of blood. The sequence came from a man aged 18 to 30 in good health. The CDR3 reads CASSVYGNGENTEAFF. The base sequence is TGTGCCAGCAGCGTATATGGGAATGGAGAGAACACTGAAGCTTTCTTT.